The clone carrying this TCR beta chain occurred many times. What it binds is not known. The data are from a study of T cells in Graves' hyperthyroidism and ophthalmopathy. TCR beta CDR3 region amplification was performed from RNA transcripts. The HTBI primer set was used in a first-round RT-PCR of the TCR CDR3. TCRdb processed the multiplex PCR reads anew with MiXCR; each CDR3 protein has one entry. There are around 400,000 distinct CDR3 sequences in the sample; roughly 15% occur only once, and roughly 19% lies in the top ten. Study results and caveats: Model output signaled ophthalmopathy a median approximately 6 months ahead of onset. The majority of expanded thyroid clonotypes above 0.001 also appeared in blood.

Diagnostic assessment was based on clinical symptoms, serum thyroxine and TRAb, thyroid ultrasound and orbital computed tomography. The sample was blood. This TCR was sampled from a woman aged 55-69 years with Graves' ophthalmopathy.

CDR3 protein: CASHQDRVVGELFF. The DNA of the CDR3 is TGTGCCAGCCATCAGGACAGGGTAGTCGGGGAGCTGTTTTTT. The chain is built from TRBV11-2 and TRBJ2-2; 8 nucleotides align to TRBD1. Germline-derived CDR1 and CDR2 are SGHAT and FQNNGV. J lost 7 bases, V lost 8 bases, and 9 bases had no gene match. CDR3 length equals 14 residues.